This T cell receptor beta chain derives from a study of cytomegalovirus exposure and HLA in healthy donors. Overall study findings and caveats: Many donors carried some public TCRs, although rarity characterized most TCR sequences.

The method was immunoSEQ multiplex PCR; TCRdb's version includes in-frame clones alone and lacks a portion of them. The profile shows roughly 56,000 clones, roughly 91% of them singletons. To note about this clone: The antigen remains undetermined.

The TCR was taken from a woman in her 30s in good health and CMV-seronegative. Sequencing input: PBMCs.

For the CDR3, the DNA is TGTGCCAGCAGTCCCACTATAGGGACAGACCTCTACAATGAGCAGTTCTTC. It encodes CASSPTIGTDLYNEQFF. This chain joins TRBV2 and TRBJ2-1, with 7 bases aligning to TRBD1. The CDR3 runs to 17 residues. CDR1 SNHLY and CDR2 FYNNEI come from the germline V gene. V was clipped by 5 bases and J by 3 bases; unmatched bases: 13.